This TCR beta chain originates from a study of blood T cell repertoires in COVID-19. Across the whole study: Both acute and convalescent COVID-19 samples were obtained from the United States, Italy and Spain.

The method was immunoSEQ multiplex PCR; TCRdb's version includes in-frame clones alone and lacks a portion of them. The repertoire holds some 390,000 clones, with roughly 90% as singletons. Adults between roughly 18 and 89 years of age took part from under 30 US areas. Symptom resolution, clearance, or two negative PCRs marked the recovered donors of Cohort 3. This clone was picked up one time. Trimming removed 0 bases from V and 8 bases from J, with 17 bases in between. CDR1 and CDR2 (germline): SGDLS, YYNGEE. The CDR3 covers 15 residues. The origin of this receptor is a woman in her twenties or thirties who had recovered from COVID-19. This rearrangement joins TRBV9 to TRBJ2-5, with TRBD2 as a possible D gene (5 bases). Sample: PBMCs or T cells enriched from blood (not recorded which). CDR3 in amino acids: CASSVAEGSGVTQYF. The DNA of the CDR3 is TGTGCCAGCAGCGTAGCCGAGGGCTCCGGGGTTACCCAGTACTTC. Using reference TRBV9 and TRBJ2-5 for the parts outside the CDR3, the full variable domain is DSGVTQTPKHLITATGQRVTLRCSPRSGDLSVYWYQQSLDQGLQFLIQYYNGEERAKGNILERFSAQQFPDLHSELNLSSLELGDSALYFCASSVAEGSGVTQYFGPGTRLLVL.